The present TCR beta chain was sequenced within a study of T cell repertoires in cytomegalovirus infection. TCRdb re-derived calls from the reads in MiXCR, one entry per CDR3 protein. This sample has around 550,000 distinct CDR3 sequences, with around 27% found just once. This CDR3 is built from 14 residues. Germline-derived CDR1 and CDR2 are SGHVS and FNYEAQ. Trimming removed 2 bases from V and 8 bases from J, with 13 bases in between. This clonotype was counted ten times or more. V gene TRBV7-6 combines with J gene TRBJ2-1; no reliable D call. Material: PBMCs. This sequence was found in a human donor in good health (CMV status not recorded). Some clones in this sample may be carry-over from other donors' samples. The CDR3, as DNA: TGTGCCAGCAGCTTAAGAACGGCGCTACATGAGCAGTTCTTC. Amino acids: CASSLRTALHEQFF.